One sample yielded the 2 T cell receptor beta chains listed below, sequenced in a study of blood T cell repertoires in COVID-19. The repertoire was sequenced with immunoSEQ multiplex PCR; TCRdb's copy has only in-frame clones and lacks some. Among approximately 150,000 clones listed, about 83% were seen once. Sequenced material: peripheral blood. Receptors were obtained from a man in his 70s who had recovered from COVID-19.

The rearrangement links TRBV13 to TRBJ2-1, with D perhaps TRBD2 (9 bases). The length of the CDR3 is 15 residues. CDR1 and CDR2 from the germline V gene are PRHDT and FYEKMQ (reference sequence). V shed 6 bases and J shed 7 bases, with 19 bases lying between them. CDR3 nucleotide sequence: TGTGCCAGCAGTACAGGGGGACTAGCCCGGAATGAGCAGTTCTTC. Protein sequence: CASSTGGLARNEQFF.

CDR3 sequence (DNA): TGTGCCAGCACCAGAGTGGAGGCGACCGGGGAGCTGTTTTTT. Its protein product is CASTRVEATGELFF. This chain uses TRBV7-9 with TRBJ2-2; D is perhaps TRBD2 (5 bases). From germline, CDR1 is SEHNR and CDR2 FQNEAQ (reference sequence). Trimming removed 7 bases at V and 5 bases at J, with 14 bases between. The CDR3 consists of 14 residues. The variable domain in full, with the rest retrieved from reference TRBV7-9 and TRBJ2-2, is DTGVSQNPRHKITKRGQNVTFRCDPISEHNRLYWYRQTLGQGPEFLTYFQNEAQLEKSRLLSDRFSAERPKGSFSTLEIQRTEQGDSAMYLCASTRVEATGELFFGEGSRLTVL.